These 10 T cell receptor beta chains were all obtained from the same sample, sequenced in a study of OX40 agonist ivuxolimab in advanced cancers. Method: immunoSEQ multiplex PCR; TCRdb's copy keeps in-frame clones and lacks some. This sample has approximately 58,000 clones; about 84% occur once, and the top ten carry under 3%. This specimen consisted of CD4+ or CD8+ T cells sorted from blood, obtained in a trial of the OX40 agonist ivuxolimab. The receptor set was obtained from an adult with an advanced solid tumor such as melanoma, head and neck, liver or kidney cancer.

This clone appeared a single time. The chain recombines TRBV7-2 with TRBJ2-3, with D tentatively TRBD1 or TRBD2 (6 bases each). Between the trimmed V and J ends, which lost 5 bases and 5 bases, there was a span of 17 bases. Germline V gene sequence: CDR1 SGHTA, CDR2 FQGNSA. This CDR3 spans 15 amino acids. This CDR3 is CASSRPPGAGDTQYF. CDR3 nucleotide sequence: TGTGCCAGCAGCCGACCCCCGGGGGCGGGAGATACGCAGTATTTT.

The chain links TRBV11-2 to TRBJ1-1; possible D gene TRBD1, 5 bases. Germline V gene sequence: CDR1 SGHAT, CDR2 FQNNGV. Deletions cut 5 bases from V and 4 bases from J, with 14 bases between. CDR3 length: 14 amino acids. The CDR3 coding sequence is TGTGCCAGCAGCCTGGACGGAGGGGCCACTGAAGCTTTCTTT. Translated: CASSLDGGATEAFF.

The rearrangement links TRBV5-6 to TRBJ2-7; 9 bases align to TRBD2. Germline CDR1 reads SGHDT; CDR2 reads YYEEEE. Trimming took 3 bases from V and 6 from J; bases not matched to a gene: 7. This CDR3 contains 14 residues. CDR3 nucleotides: TGTGCCAGCAGCTCTGGGACTAGCTCCCTCGAGCAGTACTTC. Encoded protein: CASSSGTSSLEQYF.

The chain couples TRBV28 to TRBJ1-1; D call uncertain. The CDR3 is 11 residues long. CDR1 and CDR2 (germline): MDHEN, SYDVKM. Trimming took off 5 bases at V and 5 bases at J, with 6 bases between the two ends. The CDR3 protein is CASSERTEAFF. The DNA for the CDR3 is TGTGCCAGCAGTGAGAGGACTGAAGCTTTCTTT.

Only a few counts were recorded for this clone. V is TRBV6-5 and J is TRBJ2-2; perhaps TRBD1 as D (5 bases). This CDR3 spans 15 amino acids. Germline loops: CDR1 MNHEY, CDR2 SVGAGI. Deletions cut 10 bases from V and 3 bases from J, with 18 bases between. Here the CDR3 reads CATQKGLGDTGELFF. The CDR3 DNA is TGTGCCACCCAAAAGGGGCTAGGGGACACCGGGGAGCTGTTTTTT.

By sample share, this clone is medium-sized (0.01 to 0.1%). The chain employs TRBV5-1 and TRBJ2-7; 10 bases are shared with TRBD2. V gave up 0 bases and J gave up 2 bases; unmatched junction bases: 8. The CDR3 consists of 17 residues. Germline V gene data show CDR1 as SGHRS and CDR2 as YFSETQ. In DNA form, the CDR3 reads TGCGCCAGCAGCTTGGCGGCCTCTAGCGGGAGAACCTACGAGCAGTACTTC. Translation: CASSLAASSGRTYEQYF.

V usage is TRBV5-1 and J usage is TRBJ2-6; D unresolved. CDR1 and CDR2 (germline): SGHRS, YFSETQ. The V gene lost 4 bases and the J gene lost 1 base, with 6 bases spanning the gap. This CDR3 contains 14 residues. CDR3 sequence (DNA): TGCGCCAGCAGCATCGGGTCTGGGGCCAACGTCCTGACTTTC. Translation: CASSIGSGANVLTF.

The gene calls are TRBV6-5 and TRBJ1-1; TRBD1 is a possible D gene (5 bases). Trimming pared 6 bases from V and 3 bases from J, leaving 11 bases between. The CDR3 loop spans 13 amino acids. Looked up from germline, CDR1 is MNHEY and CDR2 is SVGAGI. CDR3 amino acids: CASRTRRDTEAFF. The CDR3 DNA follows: TGTGCCAGCAGGACACGCAGGGACACTGAAGCTTTCTTT.

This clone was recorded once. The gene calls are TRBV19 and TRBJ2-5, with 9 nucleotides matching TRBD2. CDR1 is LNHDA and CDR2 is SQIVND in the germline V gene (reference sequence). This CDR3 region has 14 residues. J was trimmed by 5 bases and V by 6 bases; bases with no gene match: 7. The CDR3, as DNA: TGTGCCAGTAGAGGAGCGGGGGGAGGGGAGACCCAGTACTTC. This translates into CASRGAGGGETQYF.

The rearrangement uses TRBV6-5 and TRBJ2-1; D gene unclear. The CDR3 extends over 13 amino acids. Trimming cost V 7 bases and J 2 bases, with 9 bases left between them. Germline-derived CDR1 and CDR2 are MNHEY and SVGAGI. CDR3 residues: CASKETAYNEQFF. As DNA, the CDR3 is TGTGCCAGCAAAGAGACCGCCTACAATGAGCAGTTCTTC.